The 4 T cell receptor beta chains in this list originate from one sample, sequenced in a study of blood T cell repertoires in COVID-19. Produced via immunoSEQ multiplex PCR; TCRdb's table is partial and in-frame only. The profile shows roughly 74,000 clones, almost 85% of them singletons. The source material was peripheral blood. The receptors stem from a man between 70 and 80 years old with acute or convalescent COVID-19.

This rearrangement joins TRBV5-1 to TRBJ1-1, with 9 bases aligning to TRBD1. The CDR3 has 17 residues. The germline CDR1 and CDR2 sequences are SGHRS and YFSETQ. The trim removed 1 base at V and 1 base at J, leaving 8 bases unmatched. CDR3 loop: CASSLFYRGLQNTEAFF. In DNA, the CDR3 is TGCGCCAGCAGCTTGTTTTACAGGGGGCTACAGAACACTGAAGCTTTCTTT.

This chain links TRBV27 with TRBJ2-3, with D uncertain. The CDR3 sequence is 14 residues long. V was clipped by 1 base and J by 4 bases, with 9 bases between them. Germline-derived CDR1 and CDR2 are MNHEY and SMNVEV (reference sequence). Here the CDR3 DNA reads TGTGCCAGCAGTTTATATCCGGGTTCAGATACGCAGTATTTT. It yields the protein CASSLYPGSDTQYF.

The chain recombines TRBV5-1 with TRBJ1-6; maybe TRBD1 (5 bases). Germline lookup yields CDR1 SGHRS and CDR2 YFSETQ. The CDR3 has 13 amino acids. V lost 4 bases and J 6 bases, leaving 8 bases between the germline ends. The DNA of the CDR3 is TGCGCCAGCAGCGGCGACAGTAATTCACCCCTCCACTTT. This gives the protein CASSGDSNSPLHF.

Written as DNA, the CDR3 is TGCAGCGTTGAAGACAGGTCCTACGAGCAGTACTTC. Encoded protein: CSVEDRSYEQYF. The chain uses TRBV29-1 and TRBJ2-7; no clear D. Trimming shortened V by 0 bases and J by 1 base, and 4 bases separated the two germline ends. This CDR3 is built from 12 residues. CDR1 is SQVTM, CDR2 ANQGSEA, per germline.